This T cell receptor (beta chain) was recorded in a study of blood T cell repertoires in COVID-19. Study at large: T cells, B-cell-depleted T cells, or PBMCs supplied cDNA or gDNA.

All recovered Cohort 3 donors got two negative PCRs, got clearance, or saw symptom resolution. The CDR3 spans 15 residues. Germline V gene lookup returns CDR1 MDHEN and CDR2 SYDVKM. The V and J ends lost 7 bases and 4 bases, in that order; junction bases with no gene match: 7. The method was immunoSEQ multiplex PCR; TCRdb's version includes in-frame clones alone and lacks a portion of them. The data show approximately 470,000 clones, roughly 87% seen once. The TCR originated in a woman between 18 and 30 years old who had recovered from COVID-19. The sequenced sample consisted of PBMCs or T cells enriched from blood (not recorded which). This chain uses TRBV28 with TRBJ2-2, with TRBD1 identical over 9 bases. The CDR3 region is CASMGDRAGTGELFF. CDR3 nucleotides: TGTGCCAGCATGGGGGACAGGGCGGGCACCGGGGAGCTGTTTTTT.